A selection of T cell receptor beta chains follows, all from one sample in a study of T cells in Graves' hyperthyroidism and ophthalmopathy. A single record per CDR3 protein comes from TCRdb applying MiXCR to the multiplex PCR reads. The data hold 610,000 or so distinct CDR3 sequences, with 46% observed a single time. Sequencing was performed on peripheral blood or thyroid tissue (not recorded which). The receptors derive from a young woman with Graves' hyperthyroidism. CDR3s include the opening cysteine and the closing phenylalanine or tryptophan. The D gene is left open where the match is weak. Only some rows state a clone size, as once, few, many or a class for expanded clones.

d_gene: -; j_gene: TRBJ2-5; abundance: many; len: 12; v_gene: TRBV7-9; CDR3nt: TGTGCCAGCAGCTTAGCGGAAAAGACCCAGTACTTC; CDR3aa: CASSLAEKTQYF
d_gene: TRBD1; j_gene: TRBJ2-5; abundance: few; len: 15; v_gene: TRBV2; CDR3nt: TGTGCCAGCAGCGCTACAGGGGGCTGGCAAGAGGCCCAGTACTTC; CDR3aa: CASSATGGWQEAQYF
d_gene: -; j_gene: TRBJ2-7; abundance: many; len: 13; v_gene: TRBV4-3; CDR3nt: TGCGCCAGCAGCCAAGATAACACCTACGAGCAGTACTTC; CDR3aa: CASSQDNTYEQYF
d_gene: -; j_gene: TRBJ1-1; abundance: many; len: 12; v_gene: TRBV27; CDR3nt: TGTGCAAGCGGGGAGTACGACACTGAAGCTTTCTTT; CDR3aa: CASGEYDTEAFF
d_gene: TRBD1; j_gene: TRBJ1-1; abundance: many; len: 14; v_gene: TRBV7-9; CDR3nt: TGTGCCAGCAGCACCTGGACAGGAGAGACTGAAGCTTTCTTT; CDR3aa: CASSTWTGETEAFF
d_gene: -; j_gene: TRBJ2-5; abundance: many; len: 15; v_gene: TRBV9; CDR3nt: TGTGCCAGCAGCGTAGCTATAGACATGTCGAAGACCCAGTACTTC; CDR3aa: CASSVAIDMSKTQYF
d_gene: TRBD1; j_gene: TRBJ2-7; abundance: -; len: 18; v_gene: TRBV2; CDR3nt: TGTGCCAGCAGTGAAGCGGGCTTCTGGGGGACAGGGACCTACGAGCAGTACTTC; CDR3aa: CASSEAGFWGTGTYEQYF
d_gene: TRBD1; j_gene: TRBJ2-6; abundance: few; len: 19; v_gene: TRBV15; CDR3nt: TGTGCCACCAGCAGAGATCGGGGGACAGGGGGCTCGGGGGCCAACGTCCTGACTTTC; CDR3aa: CATSRDRGTGGSGANVLTF
d_gene: -; j_gene: TRBJ2-3; abundance: -; len: 16; v_gene: TRBV7-2; CDR3nt: TGTGCCAGCAGCAGTGCTGGGGAGACTCCCACAGATACGCAGTATTTT; CDR3aa: CASSSAGETPTDTQYF
d_gene: -; j_gene: TRBJ2-7; abundance: -; len: 14; v_gene: TRBV13; CDR3nt: TGTGCCAGCAGCGAGGGGATCCGCGCCTACGAGCGGTACTTC; CDR3aa: CASSEGIRAYERYF
d_gene: -; j_gene: TRBJ2-7; abundance: many; len: 14; v_gene: TRBV5-1; CDR3nt: TGCGCCAGCAGCTTAACGGGACTTCCATACGAGCAGTACTTC; CDR3aa: CASSLTGLPYEQYF
d_gene: -; j_gene: TRBJ1-1; abundance: once; len: 15; v_gene: TRBV4-3; CDR3nt: TGCGCCAGCAGCCCTCCCGGGGGGCTGGACACTGAAGCTTTCTTT; CDR3aa: CASSPPGGLDTEAFF
d_gene: TRBD1; j_gene: TRBJ1-1; abundance: many; len: 13; v_gene: TRBV15; CDR3nt: TGTGCCACGAAACAGGGGGCGCAGACTGAAGCTTTCTTT; CDR3aa: CATKQGAQTEAFF
d_gene: -; j_gene: TRBJ1-2; abundance: many; len: 12; v_gene: TRBV29-1; CDR3nt: TGCAGCGTTGACGGGGGGGACTATGGCTACACCTTC; CDR3aa: CSVDGGDYGYTF
d_gene: TRBD2; j_gene: TRBJ2-7; abundance: -; len: 13; v_gene: TRBV24-1; CDR3nt: TGTGCCACCAGTGAAGGGACTAGGGACGAGCAGTACTTC; CDR3aa: CATSEGTRDEQYF
d_gene: -; j_gene: TRBJ1-2; abundance: many; len: 14; v_gene: TRBV5-1; CDR3nt: TGCGCCAGCAGCTTGGTTAAGGGCAGTGACGGCTACACCTTC; CDR3aa: CASSLVKGSDGYTF
d_gene: TRBD1; j_gene: TRBJ1-6; abundance: many; len: 15; v_gene: TRBV11-3; CDR3nt: TGTGCCAGCAGCCGTGGACAGGGGTATAATTCACCCCTCCACTTT; CDR3aa: CASSRGQGYNSPLHF
d_gene: TRBD1; j_gene: TRBJ1-2; abundance: many; len: 15; v_gene: TRBV4-2; CDR3nt: TGTGCCAGCAGCCAAGCGATAGGGACAGGGGTGGGCTACACCTTC; CDR3aa: CASSQAIGTGVGYTF
d_gene: -; j_gene: TRBJ1-3; abundance: -; len: 18; v_gene: TRBV4-2; CDR3nt: TGTGCCAGCAGCCAAGAGGGCCCTGAACCTAGCTCTGGAAACACCATATATTTT; CDR3aa: CASSQEGPEPSSGNTIYF
d_gene: TRBD1; j_gene: TRBJ1-5; abundance: many; len: 14; v_gene: TRBV2; CDR3nt: TGTGCCAGCAGGACTACAGGGGGGAATCAGCCCCAGCATTTT; CDR3aa: CASRTTGGNQPQHF
d_gene: -; j_gene: TRBJ1-6; abundance: many; len: 15; v_gene: TRBV4-2; CDR3nt: TGTGCCAGCAGCCAAGTGACAGGAGGGGATTCACCCCTCCACTTT; CDR3aa: CASSQVTGGDSPLHF